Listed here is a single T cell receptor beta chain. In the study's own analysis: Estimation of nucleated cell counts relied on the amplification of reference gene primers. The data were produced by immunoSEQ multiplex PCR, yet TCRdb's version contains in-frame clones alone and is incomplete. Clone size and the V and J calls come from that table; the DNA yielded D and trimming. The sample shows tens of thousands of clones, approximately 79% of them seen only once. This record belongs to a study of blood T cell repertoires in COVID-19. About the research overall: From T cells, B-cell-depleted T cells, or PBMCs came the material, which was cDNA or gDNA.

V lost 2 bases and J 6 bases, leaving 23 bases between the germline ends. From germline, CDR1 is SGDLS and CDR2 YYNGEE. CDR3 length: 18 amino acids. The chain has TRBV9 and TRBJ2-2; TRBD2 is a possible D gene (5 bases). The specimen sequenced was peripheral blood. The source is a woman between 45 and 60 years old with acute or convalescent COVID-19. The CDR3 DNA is TGTGCCAGCAGCGTCGAATCTTACGGGCGGGCCGGGGCCGGGGAGCTGTTTTTT. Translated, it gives CASSVESYGRAGAGELFF.